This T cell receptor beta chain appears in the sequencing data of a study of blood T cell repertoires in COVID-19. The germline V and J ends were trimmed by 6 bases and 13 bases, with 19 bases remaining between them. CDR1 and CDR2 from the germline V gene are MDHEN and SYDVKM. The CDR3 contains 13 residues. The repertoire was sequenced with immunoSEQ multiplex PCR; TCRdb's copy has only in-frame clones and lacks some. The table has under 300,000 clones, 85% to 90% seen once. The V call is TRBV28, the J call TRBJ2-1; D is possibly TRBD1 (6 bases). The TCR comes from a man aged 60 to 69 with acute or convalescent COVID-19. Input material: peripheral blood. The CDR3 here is CASSPLTRGEQFF. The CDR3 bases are TGTGCCAGCAGCCCCCTTACCAGGGGTGAACAGTTCTTC.